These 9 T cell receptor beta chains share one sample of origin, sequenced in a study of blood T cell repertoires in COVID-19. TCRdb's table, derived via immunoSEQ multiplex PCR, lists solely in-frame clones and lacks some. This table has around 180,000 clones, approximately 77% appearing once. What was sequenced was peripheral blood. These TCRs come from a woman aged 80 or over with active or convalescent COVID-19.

The CDR3 spells CASSGQSGDEKLFF. Written as DNA, the CDR3 is TGTGCCAGCAGTGGGCAGTCCGGGGATGAAAAACTGTTTTTT. V gene TRBV28 combines with J gene TRBJ1-4, with unresolved D. In germline, CDR1 is MDHEN, CDR2 SYDVKM. V was trimmed by 5 bases and J by 6 bases, leaving 13 bases between them. The CDR3 has 14 amino acids.

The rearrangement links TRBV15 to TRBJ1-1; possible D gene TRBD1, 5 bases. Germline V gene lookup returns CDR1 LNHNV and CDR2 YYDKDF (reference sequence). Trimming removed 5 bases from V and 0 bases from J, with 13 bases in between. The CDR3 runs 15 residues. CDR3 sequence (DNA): TGTGCCACCAGCCCCCGGGGGGGGATGAACACTGAAGCTTTCTTT. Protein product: CATSPRGGMNTEAFF.

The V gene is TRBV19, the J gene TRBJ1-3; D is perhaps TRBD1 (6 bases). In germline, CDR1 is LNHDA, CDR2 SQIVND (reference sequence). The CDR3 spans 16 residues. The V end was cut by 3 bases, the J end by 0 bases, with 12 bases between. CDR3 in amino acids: CASSILGGASGNTIYF. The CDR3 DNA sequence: TGTGCCAGTAGTATCTTAGGGGGAGCCTCTGGAAACACCATATATTTT.

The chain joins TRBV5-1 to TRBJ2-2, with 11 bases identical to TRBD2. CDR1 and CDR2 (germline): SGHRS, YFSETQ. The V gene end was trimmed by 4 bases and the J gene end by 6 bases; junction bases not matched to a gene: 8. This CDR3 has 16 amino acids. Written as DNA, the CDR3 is TGCGCCAGCAGCCCACTAGCGGGAGACCCCCCCGGGGAGCTGTTTTTT. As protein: CASSPLAGDPPGELFF. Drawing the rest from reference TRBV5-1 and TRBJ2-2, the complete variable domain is KAGVTQTPRYLIKTRGQQVTLSCSPISGHRSVSWYQQTPGQGLQFLFEYFSETQRNKGNFPGRFSGRQFSNSRSEMNVSTLELGDSALYLCASSPLAGDPPGELFFGEGSRLTVL.

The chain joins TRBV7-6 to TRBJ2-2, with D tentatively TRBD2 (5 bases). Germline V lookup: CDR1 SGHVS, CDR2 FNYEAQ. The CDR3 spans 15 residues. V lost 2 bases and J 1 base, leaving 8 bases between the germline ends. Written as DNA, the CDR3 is TGTGCCAGCAGCTTAATGGGGAGGAACACCGGGGAGCTGTTTTTT. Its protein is CASSLMGRNTGELFF.

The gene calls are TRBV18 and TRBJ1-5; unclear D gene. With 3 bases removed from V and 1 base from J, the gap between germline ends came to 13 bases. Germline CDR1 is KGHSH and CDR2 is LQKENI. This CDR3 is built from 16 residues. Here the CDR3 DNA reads TGTGCCAGCTCACCCAATACAGTTTTAAGCAATCAGCCCCAGCATTTT. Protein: CASSPNTVLSNQPQHF.

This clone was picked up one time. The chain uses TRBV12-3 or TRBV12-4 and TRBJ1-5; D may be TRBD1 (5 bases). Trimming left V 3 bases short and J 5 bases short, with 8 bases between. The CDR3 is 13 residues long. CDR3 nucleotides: TGTGCCAGCAGTTTCGCGGGGGATCAGCCCCAGCATTTT. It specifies CASSFAGDQPQHF.

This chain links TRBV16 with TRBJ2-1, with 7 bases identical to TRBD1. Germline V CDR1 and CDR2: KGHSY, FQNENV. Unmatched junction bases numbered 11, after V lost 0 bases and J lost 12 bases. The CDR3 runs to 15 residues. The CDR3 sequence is CASSQSRQGESGQFF. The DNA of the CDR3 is TGTGCCAGCAGCCAATCCCGGCAGGGGGAGTCGGGGCAGTTCTTC.

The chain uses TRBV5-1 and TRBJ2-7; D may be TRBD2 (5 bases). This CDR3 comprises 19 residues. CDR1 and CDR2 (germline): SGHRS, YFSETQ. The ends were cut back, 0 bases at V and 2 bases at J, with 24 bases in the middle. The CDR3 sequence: CASSLVAAEPTGIPYEQYF. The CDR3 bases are TGCGCCAGCAGCTTGGTCGCGGCGGAACCTACGGGAATCCCCTACGAGCAGTACTTC.